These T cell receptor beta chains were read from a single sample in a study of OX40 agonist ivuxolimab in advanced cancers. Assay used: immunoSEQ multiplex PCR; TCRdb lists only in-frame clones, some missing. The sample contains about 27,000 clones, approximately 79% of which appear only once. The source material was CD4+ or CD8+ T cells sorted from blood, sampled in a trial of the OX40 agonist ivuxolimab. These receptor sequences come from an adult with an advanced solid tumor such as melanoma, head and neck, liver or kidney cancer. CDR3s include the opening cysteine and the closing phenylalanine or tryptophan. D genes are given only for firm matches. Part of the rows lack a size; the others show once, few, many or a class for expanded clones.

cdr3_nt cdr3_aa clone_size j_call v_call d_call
TGCGCCAGCAGCCAGATCGGGGACAGGGCTTCCTACGAGCAGTACTTC CASSQIGDRASYEQYF . TRBJ2-7 TRBV4-1 TRBD1
TGTGCCAGCAGTTTATGGCAGGGGTCCAAAAACATTCAGTACTTC CASSLWQGSKNIQYF . TRBJ2-4 TRBV28 .
TGTGCCAGCGCTCACAGGGGTAGCTCCTATAATTCACCCCTCCACTTT CASAHRGSSYNSPLHF . TRBJ1-6 TRBV25-1 TRBD1
TGTGCCAGCAGCACGGGGACAGGGGCTCAGCCCCAGCATTTT CASSTGTGAQPQHF . TRBJ1-5 TRBV9 TRBD1
TGTGCCAGCAGCGAACTAGCGGGAGGCAATGAGCAGTTCTTC CASSELAGGNEQFF . TRBJ2-1 TRBV7-9 TRBD2
TGTGCCAGCAGCTCCCCCGACAGGGCCTACGAGCAGTACTTC CASSSPDRAYEQYF . TRBJ2-7 TRBV9 TRBD1
TGTGCTAGCAGCTTAGTGACAGGGCTTGGAGAGACCCAGTACTTC CASSLVTGLGETQYF . TRBJ2-5 TRBV7-7 TRBD1
TGTGCCAGCAGTTTATCTGTAGGCACAGATACGCAGTATTTT CASSLSVGTDTQYF once TRBJ2-3 TRBV27 .
TGCGCCAGCAGCCAAGTAGAGGGGGAGTATGGCTACACCTTC CASSQVEGEYGYTF . TRBJ1-2 TRBV4-1 .
TGTGCCAGCAGCCGCGAGGGACAGGTTAACTCCTACGAGCAGTACTTC CASSREGQVNSYEQYF many TRBJ2-7 TRBV21-1 .
TGTGCCAGCAGCGTCCGCGGGGGGGCTGCATACGAGCAGTACTTC CASSVRGGAAYEQYF . TRBJ2-7 TRBV9 TRBD2